The sequence of this TCR beta chain was determined in a study of shared clonotypes between healthy human individuals. Here immunoSEQ multiplex PCR was the method, and the copy in TCRdb shows in-frame clones only, minus some. The sample records some 740,000 clones, about 92% being singletons. Terminally differentiated effector memory CD45RA+ cells were excluded by CCR7 positive selection of CD45RO-negative cells. Study findings and constraints: Generation probabilities were higher for clonotypes shared across all four sorted-subset donors than for unshared ones. Sequencing depth was predicted to influence how clonotypes are shared among donors.

This clone was picked up one time. Antigen: not known. This CDR3 is 18 amino acids long. Germline assignment: CDR1 MNHEY and CDR2 SMNVEV (reference sequence). The trim removed 4 bases at V and 0 bases at J, leaving 13 bases unmatched. Material for sequencing was naive CD8+ T cells sorted from blood. The rearrangement joins TRBV27 to TRBJ1-1; 8 nucleotides match TRBD1. This clonotype was obtained from a man between 25 and 39 years old in good health. The CDR3 DNA sequence: TGTGCCAGCAGTTCATGGACAGGGTCGGGGGGCATGAACACTGAAGCTTTCTTT. It is translated as CASSSWTGSGGMNTEAFF.